This TCR beta chain was captured by sequencing in a study of T-cell reconstitution after alpha-beta-depleted transplantation in children. V lost 2 bases to trimming and J lost 4 bases, with 15 bases between them. Germline V lookup: CDR1 MDHEN, CDR2 SYDVKM. This CDR3 contains 15 residues. Whole-study findings and limits: Several hundred rapidly expanded clones from non-depleted graft cells reportedly supplied alpha-beta T cells about two months post-transplant. From surviving recipient T cells and thymic progenitors came the high day-60 TCRbeta diversity observed in some patients. It was newly produced T cells that mostly accounted for T-cell counts and diversity one year after transplant.

To note about this clonotype: Its target is unknown.

A library of TCRbeta sequences, prepared with unique molecular identifiers, was generated. TCRdb re-called the PCR reads with MiXCR, one entry per CDR3 protein. The repertoire has a few hundred thousand distinct CDR3 sequences, over 10% of them found once; the top ten carry over 2%. The gene calls are TRBV28 and TRBJ2-7; D is possibly TRBD1 (5 bases). Material: PBMCs, mostly from graft donor cells, obtained 360 days after TCRalphabeta/CD19-depleted stem cell transplant. The clonotype was recovered from a male patient younger than 18 who had a stem cell transplant for acute myeloid leukemia, so the T cells may come from the graft donor. Here the CDR3 DNA reads TGTGCCAGCAGTTTACGGTCAGGGTCCCGGTACGAGCAGTACTTC. Translation gives CASSLRSGSRYEQYF. Complete variable domain (other parts from reference TRBV28 and TRBJ2-7): DVKVTQSSRYLVKRTGEKVFLECVQDMDHENMFWYRQDPGLGLRLIYFSYDVKMKEKGDIPEGYSVSREKKERFSLILESASTNQTSMYLCASSLRSGSRYEQYFGPGTRLTVT.